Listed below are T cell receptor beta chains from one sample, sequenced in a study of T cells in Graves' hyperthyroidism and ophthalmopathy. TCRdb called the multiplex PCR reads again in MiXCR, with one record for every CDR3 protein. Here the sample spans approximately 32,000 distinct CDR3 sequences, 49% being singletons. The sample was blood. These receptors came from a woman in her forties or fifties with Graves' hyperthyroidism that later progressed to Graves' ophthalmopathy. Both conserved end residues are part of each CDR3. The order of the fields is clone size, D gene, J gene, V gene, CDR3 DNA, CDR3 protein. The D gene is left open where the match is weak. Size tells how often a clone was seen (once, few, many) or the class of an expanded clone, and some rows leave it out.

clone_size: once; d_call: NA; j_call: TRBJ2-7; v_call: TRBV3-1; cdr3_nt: TGTGCCAGCAGCCTGGCGGCGGAGATCTCCTACGAGCATTACTTC; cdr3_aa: CASSLAAEISYEHYF
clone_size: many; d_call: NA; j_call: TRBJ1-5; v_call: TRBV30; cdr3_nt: TGTGCCTGGAGCGTAGGGGCGGAAAGGAATCAGCCCCAGCATTTT; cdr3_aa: CAWSVGAERNQPQHF
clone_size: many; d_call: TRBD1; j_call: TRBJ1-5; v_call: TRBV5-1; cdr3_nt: TGCGCCAGCAGTCCGACAGGGCTATTTAGCAATCAGCCCCAGCATTTT; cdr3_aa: CASSPTGLFSNQPQHF
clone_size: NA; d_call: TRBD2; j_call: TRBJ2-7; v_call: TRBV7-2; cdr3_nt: TGTGCCAGCAGCCTAGCGGGACAGACCTACGAGCAGTACTTC; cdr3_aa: CASSLAGQTYEQYF
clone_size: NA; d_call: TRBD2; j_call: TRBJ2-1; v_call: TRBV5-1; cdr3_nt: TGCGCCAGCAGCGGAACTACGGGACTAGCCAACCGGAGGGTGCAGCTCTTC; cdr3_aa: CASSGTTGLANRRVQLF
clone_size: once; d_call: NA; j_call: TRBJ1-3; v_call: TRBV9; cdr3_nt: TGTGCCAGCAGCCCCGGCGGCTCCGGAGACACCATATATTTT; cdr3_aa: CASSPGGSGDTIYF
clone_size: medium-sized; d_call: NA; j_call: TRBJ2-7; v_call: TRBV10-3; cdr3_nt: TGTGCCATCAGTGAGGGACTGACCTACGAGCAGTACTTC; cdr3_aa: CAISEGLTYEQYF
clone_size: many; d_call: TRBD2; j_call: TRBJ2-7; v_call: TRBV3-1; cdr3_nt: TGTGCCAGCAGCCCTAGCGGGAGGTACGAGCAGTACTTC; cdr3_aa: CASSPSGRYEQYF
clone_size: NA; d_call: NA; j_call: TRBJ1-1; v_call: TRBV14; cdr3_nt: TGTGCCAGCAGCCCATGGGGGTGGGTAGCTTTCTTT; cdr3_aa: CASSPWGWVAFF
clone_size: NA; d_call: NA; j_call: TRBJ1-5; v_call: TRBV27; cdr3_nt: TGTGCCAGCAGTTTATTAGGACAGCAAGAGACCCAGCATTTT; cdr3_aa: CASSLLGQQETQHF
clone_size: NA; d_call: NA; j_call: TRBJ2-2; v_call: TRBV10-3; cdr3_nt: TGTGCCACCAGAGGGGCAGAAAGGGATCCGAACACCGGGGTGCTGTTTTTT; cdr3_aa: CATRGAERDPNTGVLFF
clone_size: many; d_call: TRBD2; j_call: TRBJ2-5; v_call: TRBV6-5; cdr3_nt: TGTGCCAGCAGTTACGACGGGGAGGGGGAGACCCAGTACTTC; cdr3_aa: CASSYDGEGETQYF
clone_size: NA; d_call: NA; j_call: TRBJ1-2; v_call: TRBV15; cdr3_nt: TGTGCCACCAGCAGACGGACTAGCGGCACAGGGTCGGGCTACACCTTC; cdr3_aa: CATSRRTSGTGSGYTF
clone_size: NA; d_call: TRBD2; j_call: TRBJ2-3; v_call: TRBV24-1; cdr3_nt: TGTGCCACCAAAGGTCGGCTAGCGGGAGTTGCAGATACGCAGTATTTT; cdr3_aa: CATKGRLAGVADTQYF
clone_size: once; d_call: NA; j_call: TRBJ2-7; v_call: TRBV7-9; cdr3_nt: TGTGCCAGCAGCTTAGCTGGGGTCTCCTACGAGCAGTACTTC; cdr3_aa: CASSLAGVSYEQYF
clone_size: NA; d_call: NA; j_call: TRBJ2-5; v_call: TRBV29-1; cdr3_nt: TGCAGCGTTACCCCCATCCAGGGTGGGCAAGAGACCCAGTACTTC; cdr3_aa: CSVTPIQGGQETQYF
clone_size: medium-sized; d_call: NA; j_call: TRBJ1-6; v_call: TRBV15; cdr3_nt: TGTGCCACCAGCTCGCGGGGTTCGGGGTTTCCCCTCCACTTT; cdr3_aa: CATSSRGSGFPLHF
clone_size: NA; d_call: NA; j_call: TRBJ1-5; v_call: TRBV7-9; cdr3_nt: TGTGCCAGCAGCTCGGCACCGCAAGAGACCCAGCATTTT; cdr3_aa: CASSSAPQETQHF
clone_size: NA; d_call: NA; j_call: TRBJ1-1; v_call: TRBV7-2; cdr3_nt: TGTGCCAGCAGCACCGGGGGAGGCCGGGGTACTGAAGCTTTCTTT; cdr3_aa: CASSTGGGRGTEAFF
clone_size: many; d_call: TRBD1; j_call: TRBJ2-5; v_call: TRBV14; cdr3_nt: TGTGCCAGCAGCCAACGACAGGGTCGGGTAGAGACCCAGTACTTC; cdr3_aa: CASSQRQGRVETQYF
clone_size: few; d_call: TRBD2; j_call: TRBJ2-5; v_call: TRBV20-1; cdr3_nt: TGCAGTGCTACGAGTAGCGGGGGATATGGGCAAGAGACCCAGTACTTC; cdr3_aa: CSATSSGGYGQETQYF
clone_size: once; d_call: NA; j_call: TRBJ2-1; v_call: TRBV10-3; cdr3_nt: TGTGCCATCAGTGATAATAGAGGGGAAGGGTACAATGAGCAGTTCTTC; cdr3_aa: CAISDNRGEGYNEQFF
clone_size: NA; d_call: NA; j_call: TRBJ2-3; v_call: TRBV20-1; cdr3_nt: TGCAGTGCTAGTATCAGGGGATGGGGCACAGATACGCAGTATTTT; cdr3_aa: CSASIRGWGTDTQYF
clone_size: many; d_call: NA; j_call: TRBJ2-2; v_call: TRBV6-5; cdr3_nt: TGTGCCAGCAGTTACTCGAGGGGCGCGAACACCGGGGAGCTGTTTTTT; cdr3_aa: CASSYSRGANTGELFF
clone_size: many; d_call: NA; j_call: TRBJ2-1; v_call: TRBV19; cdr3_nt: TGTGCCAGTAAACCTAACAGGGACAATGAGCAGTTCTTC; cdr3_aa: CASKPNRDNEQFF
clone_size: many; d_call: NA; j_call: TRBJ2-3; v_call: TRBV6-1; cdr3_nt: TGTGCCAGCAGTGTTTTTCGGGGAGTCACAGATACGCAGTATTTT; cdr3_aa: CASSVFRGVTDTQYF
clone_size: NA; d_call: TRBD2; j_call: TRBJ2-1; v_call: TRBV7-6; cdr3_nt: TGTGCCAGCAGCTTAGGGGGGACTAGCGGGAGTAATGAGCAGTTCTTC; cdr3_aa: CASSLGGTSGSNEQFF
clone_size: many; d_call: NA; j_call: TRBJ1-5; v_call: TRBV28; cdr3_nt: TGTGCCAGCAGTTTATCCGCCGCTGGCAATCAGCCCCAGCATTTT; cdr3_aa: CASSLSAAGNQPQHF
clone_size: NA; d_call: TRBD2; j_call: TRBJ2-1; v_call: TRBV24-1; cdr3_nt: TGTGCCACCAGTGATGTCGGACTAGCGGGAGGGCCCGATAGCTCCTACAATGAGCAGTTCTTC; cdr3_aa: CATSDVGLAGGPDSSYNEQFF
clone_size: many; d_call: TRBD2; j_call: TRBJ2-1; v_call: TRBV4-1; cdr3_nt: TGCGCCAGCAGCCAACCGACGGCGGGAGGGGCCCACAATGAGCAGTTCTTC; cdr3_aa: CASSQPTAGGAHNEQFF
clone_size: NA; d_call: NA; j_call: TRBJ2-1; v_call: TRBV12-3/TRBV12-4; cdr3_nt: TGTGCCAGCAGCCCTCGCAGGGATAGCAATGAGCAGTTCTTC; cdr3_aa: CASSPRRDSNEQFF
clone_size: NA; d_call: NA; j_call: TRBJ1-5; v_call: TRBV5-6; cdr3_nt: TGTGCCAGCAGCTTGCTCTTGTCGGGGATAGAGACCCAGCATTTT; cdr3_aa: CASSLLLSGIETQHF
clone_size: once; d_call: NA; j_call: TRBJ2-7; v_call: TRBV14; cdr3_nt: TGTGCCAGCAGTCGAGACTGGCGCGGGTCCTACGAGCAGTACTTC; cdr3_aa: CASSRDWRGSYEQYF
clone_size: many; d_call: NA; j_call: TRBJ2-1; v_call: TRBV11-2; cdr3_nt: TGTGCCAGCAGCTTTGTCCCAGGGCTCTATGAGCAGTTCTTC; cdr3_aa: CASSFVPGLYEQFF
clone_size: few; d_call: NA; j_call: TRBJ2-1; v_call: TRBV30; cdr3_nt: TGTGCCTGGAGGGGTGGAGCAGTGAATGAGCAGTTCTTC; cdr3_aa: CAWRGGAVNEQFF
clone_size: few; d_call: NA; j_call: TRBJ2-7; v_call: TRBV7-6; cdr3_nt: TGTGCCAGCAGCCCGGGACGTGAGCAGTACTTC; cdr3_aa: CASSPGREQYF
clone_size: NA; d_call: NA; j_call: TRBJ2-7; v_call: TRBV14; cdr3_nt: TGTGCTAGTCCAGGGGAAGAGCAGTACTTC; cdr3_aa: CASPGEEQYF
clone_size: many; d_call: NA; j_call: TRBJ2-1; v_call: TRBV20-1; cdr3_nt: TGCAGTGCTAGGGGTGTGGTTCGACAGGAGAGCTCCTACAATGAGCAGTTCTTC; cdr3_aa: CSARGVVRQESSYNEQFF
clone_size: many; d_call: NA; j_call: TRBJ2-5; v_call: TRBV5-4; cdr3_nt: TGTGCCAGCAGCCCGAGGGGTGCCGGGACCCAGTACTTC; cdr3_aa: CASSPRGAGTQYF
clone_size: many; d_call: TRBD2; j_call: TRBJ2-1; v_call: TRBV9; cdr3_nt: TGTGCCAGCAGCAAACGAGATACCGGGACTAGTGGTCGAAATGAGCAGTTCTTC; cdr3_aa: CASSKRDTGTSGRNEQFF
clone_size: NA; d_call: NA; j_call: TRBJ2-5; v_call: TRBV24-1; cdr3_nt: TGTGCCACCAGTGATTCCCCGGGGACCCAGTACTTC; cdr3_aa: CATSDSPGTQYF
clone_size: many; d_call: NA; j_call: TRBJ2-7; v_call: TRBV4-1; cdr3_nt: TGCGCCAGCAGCCAAGGTGGGTTCGGGTCAGGCGAGCAGTACTTC; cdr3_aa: CASSQGGFGSGEQYF
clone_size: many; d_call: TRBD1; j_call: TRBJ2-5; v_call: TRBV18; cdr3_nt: TGTGCCAGCTCGCAAAGAACCGGGACAGGGCAAGAGACCCAGTACTTC; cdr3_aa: CASSQRTGTGQETQYF
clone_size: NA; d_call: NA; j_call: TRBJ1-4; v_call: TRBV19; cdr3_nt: TGTGCCAGTACCCAACAGGCCCTAAATGAAAAACTGCTTTTT; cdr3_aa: CASTQQALNEKLLF
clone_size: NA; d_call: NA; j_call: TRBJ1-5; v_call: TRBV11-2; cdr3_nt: TGTGCCAGCAGCTTACCTCCTCTAGCGGGAGGGTACGAGCATTTT; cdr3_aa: CASSLPPLAGGYEHF
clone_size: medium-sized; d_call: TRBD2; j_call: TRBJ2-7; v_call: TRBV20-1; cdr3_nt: TGCAGTGCGCAAAGCGGGAGTTGGTACGAGCAGTACTTC; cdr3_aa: CSAQSGSWYEQYF
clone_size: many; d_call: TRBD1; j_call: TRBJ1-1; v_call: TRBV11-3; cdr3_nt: TGTGCCAGCAGCCTCTCAGGGGGAGCTTTCTTT; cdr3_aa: CASSLSGGAFF
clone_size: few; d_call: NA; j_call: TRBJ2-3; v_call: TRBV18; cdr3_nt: TGTGCCAGCTCACCCGCCCGGAGCGGAGAACAATCCACAGATACGCAGTATTTT; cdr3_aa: CASSPARSGEQSTDTQYF
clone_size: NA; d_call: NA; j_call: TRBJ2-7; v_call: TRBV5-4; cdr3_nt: TGTGCCAGCAGCCCCACCCGCGGGGAGACCTACGAGCAGTACTTC; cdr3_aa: CASSPTRGETYEQYF
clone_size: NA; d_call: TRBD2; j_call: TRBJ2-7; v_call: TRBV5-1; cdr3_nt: TGCGCCAGCAGCAGCGGAAGGAGCCTAGCGGGGACCTACGAGCAGTACTTC; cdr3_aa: CASSSGRSLAGTYEQYF